This TCR beta chain was recorded in a study of blood T cell repertoires in COVID-19. As for the study in general: COVID-19 samples, acute and convalescent, were from the United States, Italy and Spain.

Per the study methods: Amplification from reference gene primers served as the basis for estimated nucleated cell counts. Sequencing used immunoSEQ multiplex PCR; TCRdb keeps in-frame clones, though not all of them. For V, J and clone size, that table is used; D and trimming come from the DNA. The data show hundreds of thousands of clones, 70% to 90% seen once. Seattle patient enrollment occurred during active infection, with longitudinal follow-up thereafter. Losses at the gene ends were 3 bases for V and 0 bases for J; bases not matched to a gene: 1. The CDR3 spans 15 residues. Germline V gene sequence: CDR1 SNHLY, CDR2 FYNNEI.

Source material: peripheral blood. The TCR comes from a man younger than 35 with COVID-19, enrolled during active disease. The rearrangement uses TRBV2 and TRBJ2-1, with TRBD1 identical over 8 bases. The CDR3 region has the DNA TGTGCCAGCAGTGACCAGGGGGCCTCCTACAATGAGCAGTTCTTC. Translating it yields CASSDQGASYNEQFF.